This record concerns one T cell receptor beta chain sequence. Its antigen is currently not known. Base-call qualities are not available, and no considerably larger clone is one nucleotide away. Systemically healthy Caucasian individuals from Russia, 39 in total and aged about 6 to 95 years, were included as donors. Around 9.7 milliliters of peripheral blood were collected from each donor into EDTA-treated Vacutainer tubes. Ficoll-Paque density-gradient centrifugation was used to isolate PBMCs, with at least 6 million per sample. Trizol reagent was used to extract total RNA from the PBMCs, yielding at least 6 micrograms per sample. For every donor, flow cytometry on a PBMC aliquot measured the percentage of naive CD45RAhigh/CD27high T cells. Libraries were constructed by 5' RACE. TCRdb shows the sequencer as Illumina HiSeq 2500. A second PCR of roughly 7 to 11 cycles was performed with a sample-barcoded 5' primer and a J-beta primer mix. A unique molecular identifier was introduced onto each TCR beta cDNA molecule by a template-switch 5' adaptor carrying 12 random nucleotides. At least 3 million CDR3-containing paired-end reads were obtained from each sample. The Mint cDNA synthesis kit, primed by a TRBC-specific oligonucleotide, was used to synthesize first-strand cDNA from all RNA. Following uracil-DNA glycosylase treatment, a first 18-cycle PCR with universal primers M1SS and BC2_uni_R was performed on all cDNA. Per the source publication's procedure: For normalization, 1 million high-quality reads were randomly selected from each sample, with every read carrying a distinct molecular identifier. Instead of being binned into consensus sequences, reads that shared molecular identifiers were thrown out. MiTCR, with a Q25 quality threshold and the strictest error-elimination algorithm, was used for CDR3 identification, clonotype clustering and error correction. Lower-bound total TCR beta diversity was estimated with a nonparametric unseen species model using Euler transformation. TCRdb reanalyzed the raw reads on its own, using fastp at Q25 for trimming and MiXCR for clone calling, and kept in-frame beta chains. Rows with one shared CDR3 protein collapse into an entry with the most common genes and DNA. These V and J calls are TCRdb output, not the study's own analysis. Recorded for this sample are around 710,000 distinct CDR3 sequences; more than 40% of them occurred a single time. Under 25% of the sample is taken by the ten largest.

V gives up 6 bases and J gives up 6 bases, and the segment between their germline ends measures 15 bases. According to the germline V gene (reference sequence), CDR1 reads LGHDT and CDR2 reads YNNKEL. Including cysteine and phenylalanine, the CDR3 has 14 amino acids. Only CDR3 DNA remains: 42 bases, in frame from the first base. The data were obtained in a study of blood T cells in healthy people across ages (dated by TCRdb to about 2015). Study-level background: In model experiments, template switching captured roughly one uniquely barcoded TCR beta cDNA molecule for every two T cells. Donors were grouped into four age groups: young (average approximately 16 years), middle-aged (39), aged (approximately 58) and long-lived (just over 80). The study analyzed two additional independent replicas of 1 million unique cDNA reads from the same blood draw for two donors, one aged 18 to 30 and one aged 80 or older. To avoid experimental bias, donors of different ages were randomly spread across the sequencing lanes. The study measured age-related changes in TCR beta repertoire diversity using deep sequencing normalized with unique cDNA molecular identifiers.

What the work shows at the level of the full study, not this receptor alone: Compared with the aged group, more naive CD4+ T cells, fewer expanded clones and increased TCR diversity were shown by the long-lived group, suggesting age selection. The percentage of naive T cells measured by flow cytometry correlated strongly with observed TCR beta diversity. Donor CMV infection status was unknown, potentially confounding age-related changes in expanded clonotypes. Estimates of total diversity from one million sequenced T cells were regarded as lower bounds and underestimates. Observed TCR beta diversity per million T cells fell roughly linearly with age, and a significant reduction was already apparent by age roughly 40. Since profiling was done on bulk unsorted PBMCs, naive and antigen-experienced compartments could not be conclusively compared.

The receptor comes from a woman in her sixties or seventies in good health. Specimen: blood. The V and J genes are TRBV3-1 and TRBJ1-5, with TRBD1 tentatively as D gene (6 bases match). The CDR3 region: CASSPSRGGQPQHF. The nucleotides are TGTGCCAGCAGTCCTAGCAGGGGAGGTCAGCCCCAGCATTTT.